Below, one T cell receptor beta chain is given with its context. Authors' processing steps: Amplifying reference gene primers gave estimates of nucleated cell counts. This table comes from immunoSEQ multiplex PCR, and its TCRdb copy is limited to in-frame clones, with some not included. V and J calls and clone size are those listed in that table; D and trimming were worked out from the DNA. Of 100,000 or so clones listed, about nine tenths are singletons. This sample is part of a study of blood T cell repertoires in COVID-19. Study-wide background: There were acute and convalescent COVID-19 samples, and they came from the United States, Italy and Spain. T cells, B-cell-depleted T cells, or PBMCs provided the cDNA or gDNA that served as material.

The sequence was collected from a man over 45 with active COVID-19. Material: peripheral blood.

CDR3 bases: TGTGCCACCAGCAGACTAGCGGACACCGGGGAGCTGTTTTTT. Encoded protein: CATSRLADTGELFF. The chain joins TRBV6-5 to TRBJ2-2; 9 nucleotides align to TRBD2. There are 14 residues in the CDR3. The germline gives CDR1 MNHEY, CDR2 SVGAGI. Trimming took 10 bases from V and 3 from J; bases not matched to a gene: 6.